The clone carrying this TCR beta chain was seen once. Antigen: not known. The data stem from a study of cytomegalovirus exposure and HLA in healthy donors. Study-wide points: Some V segments, including TRBV6-2 and TRBV6-3, were excluded as indistinguishable. In vitro checks showed that a few CMV-associated chains really do target CMV antigens. Several top significant clusters appeared, in a later analysis, to be linked to common viral pathogens.

The CDR3 contains 16 residues. Trimming took 2 bases from V and 2 from J; bases not matched to a gene: 7. Germline values: CDR1 SNHLY, CDR2 FYNNEI. It was with 60 Vbeta and 13 Jbeta primers that the PCR ran. Data came from immunoSEQ multiplex PCR; TCRdb stores just in-frame clones and leaves some out. Of 150,000 to 200,000 clones in the sample, around 79% were seen once. The sequenced sample consisted of PBMCs. The genes are TRBV2 and TRBJ2-3; 7 bases are shared with TRBD1. The receptor was derived from a woman in her thirties or forties in good health and CMV-seronegative. In DNA, the CDR3 is TGTGCCAGCAGTGAAAGGGGGCACACTTTCACAGATACGCAGTATTTT. This codes for CASSERGHTFTDTQYF.